This TCR beta chain was sequenced during a study of tumor-infiltrating lymphocytes in primary liver carcinoma. The blood RNA (from unsorted whole blood) was obtained, and germline DNA was also extracted. Trimming took 3 bases from V and 9 from J, leaving 15 bases between them. Per germline, CDR1 SGHAT and CDR2 FQNNGV. This CDR3 is built from 14 residues. The input was approximately 0.45 ug total RNA; TCR beta cDNA was made from it with a constant-region primer. ARM-PCR, slightly modified, supplied the TCR beta libraries through three nested multiplex PCR rounds. The first two PCR rounds used TRBV1-TRBV30 forward primers with a C-beta reverse primer, about 10 cycles each. In TCRdb, the multiplex PCR reads were re-called with MiXCR into one record per CDR3 protein. The sample holds fewer than 350,000 distinct CDR3 sequences, less than 75% seen once.

Sequencing used peripheral blood. This chain connects TRBV11-2 to TRBJ2-1, with D uncertain. This receptor was identified in a man between 40 and 49 years old with primary liver carcinoma and hepatitis B virus infection. CDR3: CASSLSLEAGEQFF. As DNA, the CDR3 is TGTGCCAGCAGCTTGTCTCTGGAAGCCGGTGAGCAGTTCTTC.